This entry lists 16 T cell receptor beta chains sequenced from one sample in a study of glioma-infiltrating T cells. Using RNA template, CDR3s of TCR alpha and beta were amplified with iRepertoire arm-PCR. TCRdb called the multiplex PCR reads again in MiXCR, with one record for every CDR3 protein. The repertoire holds 170,000 or so distinct CDR3 sequences, with more than 35% as singletons. Specimen: glioma tissue, nonneoplastic brain tissue, or PBMCs (not recorded which). Every receptor here comes from a human donor with low-grade glioma or glioblastoma, undergoing nonglioma brain surgery, or in good health (not recorded which).

This clonotype was observed at least ten times. The rearrangement joins TRBV19 to TRBJ2-1, with unresolved D. V dropped 1 base and J dropped 6 bases, with 4 bases sitting between them. This CDR3 has 12 amino acids. CDR1 and CDR2 from the germline V gene are LNHDA and SQIVND (reference sequence). The CDR3 DNA reads as TGTGCCAGTAGTATAGCGGGCAATGAGCAGTTCTTC. This translates into CASSIAGNEQFF. The variable domain in full, completed from reference TRBV19 and TRBJ2-1, reads DGGITQSPKYLFRKEGQNVTLSCEQNLNHDAMYWYRQDPGQGLRLIYYSQIVNDFQKGDIAEGYSVSREKKESFPLTVTSAQKNPTAFYLCASSIAGNEQFFGPGTRLTVL.

This rearrangement joins TRBV29-1 to TRBJ1-2, with D tentatively TRBD1 (6 bases). CDR1 is SQVTM, CDR2 ANQGSEA, per germline. The V end lost 5 bases, the J end lost 1 base, and 17 bases lay between the germline ends. The CDR3 consists of 15 residues. The CDR3 bases are TGCAGCGTTTTAACACAGGGATATTATAACTATGGCTACACCTTC. This encodes CSVLTQGYYNYGYTF.

This clonotype was observed at least ten times. V is TRBV25-1 and J is TRBJ2-1; TRBD1 matches at 8 bases. This CDR3 is built from 15 residues. V gave up 1 base and J gave up 5 bases; unmatched junction bases: 4. Germline V lookup: CDR1 MGHDK, CDR2 SYGVNS. The CDR3: CASSEFRTGHNEQFF. In DNA form, the CDR3 reads TGTGCCAGCAGTGAATTTAGGACAGGGCACAATGAGCAGTTCTTC.

With respect to this clonotype: Mismatch with germline at one junction end may stem from a read error. The J gene is TRBJ2-7, the V gene TRBV6-1; D unresolved. Germline V gives CDR1 MNHNS, CDR2 SASEGT. This CDR3 comprises 11 residues. CDR3 in DNA: TGTGCAAGCAGTGACGGAGACGAGAAGTACTTC. Protein product: CASSDGDEKYF.

Many counts were recorded for this clonotype. The chain combines TRBV14 with TRBJ1-6; no reliable D call. Trimming stripped 4 bases from V and 10 bases from J, with 11 bases between. This CDR3 is built from 13 residues. The V gene's germline CDR1 is SGHDN and CDR2 FVKESK. For the CDR3, the DNA is TGTGCCAGCAGCCCCGTCCATGCGTCACCCCTCCACTTT. Translated: CASSPVHASPLHF.

As to this clonotype: A much larger clone differs by one base, so this may be a read error. The rearrangement joins TRBV2 to TRBJ2-7; D might be TRBD1 (6 bases). Germline CDR1 and CDR2: SNHLY and FYNNEI. The CDR3 runs 13 residues. V dropped 7 bases and J dropped 7 bases, with 17 bases sitting between them. The CDR3: CASKLTGLREQYF. The CDR3 DNA reads as TGTGCCAGCAAATTGACAGGTCTGCGGGAGCAGTACTTC.

This clonotype is a singleton in its sample. The chain recombines TRBV20-1 with TRBJ2-3, with 7 bases fitting TRBD2. Germline V gene sequence: CDR1 DFQATT, CDR2 SNEGSKA (reference sequence). CDR3 length equals 15 residues. J was trimmed by 1 base and V by 6 bases; bases with no gene match: 10. CDR3: CSATVRGERTDTQYF. The CDR3 bases are TGCAGTGCCACTGTTCGGGGGGAGCGCACAGATACGCAGTATTTT.

The chain uses TRBV30 and TRBJ2-7, with 7 positions matching TRBD2. V shed 3 bases, J shed 2 bases, and the junction held 7 bases outside the gene matches. Germline V gives CDR1 GTSNPN, CDR2 SVGIG (reference sequence). The CDR3 is 14 amino acids. Here the CDR3 DNA reads TGTGCCTGGAGGCTACCGGGACTAACCTACGAGCAGTACTTC. Its protein product is CAWRLPGLTYEQYF.

The table lists this clonotype with many counts. The rearrangement links TRBV2 to TRBJ1-2; the D gene is possibly TRBD1 (5 bases). The CDR3 contains 14 residues. The germline V gene has CDR1 SNHLY and CDR2 FYNNEI. V shed 7 bases and J shed 0 bases, with 12 bases lying between them. The CDR3 loop reads CASKGTVTNYGYTF. As DNA, the CDR3 is TGTGCCAGCAAGGGGACGGTCACTAACTATGGCTACACCTTC.

Many counts were recorded for this clonotype. The chain links TRBV25-1 to TRBJ1-2, with 8 bases aligning to TRBD1. The length of the CDR3 is 14 residues. CDR1 is MGHDK and CDR2 is SYGVNS in the germline V gene. V was pared by 2 bases and J by 7 bases, with 6 bases of the junction left unmatched. The CDR3 spells CASSEQGQARGYTF. The CDR3 DNA is TGTGCCAGCAGTGAACAGGGACAGGCACGTGGCTACACCTTC.

The chain recombines TRBV4-1 with TRBJ1-5; 8 bases map to TRBD1. Germline values: CDR1 MGHRA, CDR2 YSYEKL. Unmatched junction bases numbered 14, after V lost 3 bases and J lost 1 base. This CDR3 comprises 19 residues. DNA for the CDR3: TGCGCCAGCAGCCATGACAGATGGACAGGGTGGAAGAGCAATCAGCCCCAGCATTTT. Amino acid sequence: CASSHDRWTGWKSNQPQHF.

This clonotype was seen repeatedly, ten times or more. CDR3 sequence (DNA): TGTGCCAGCAGTGTTGGGGGTAATGTTTATACGCAGTATTTT. It encodes CASSVGGNVYTQYF. J is TRBJ2-3 and V is TRBV2, with D possibly being TRBD1 or TRBD2 (5 bases each). The CDR3 has 14 residues. Germline V gene sequence: CDR1 SNHLY, CDR2 FYNNEI. V lost 4 bases to trimming and J lost 7 bases, with 15 bases between them.

On this clonotype: No conserved phenylalanine or tryptophan ends this CDR3, so it is likely a read error. The chain employs TRBV15 and TRBJ2-1, with D perhaps matching TRBD1 (5 bases). The CDR3 consists of 15 residues. V was shortened by 5 bases and J by 3 bases, with 14 bases between the two germline ends. Germline CDR1 is LNHNV and CDR2 is YYDKDF (reference sequence). This chain's CDR3 is CATSPRQSYYNEQFL. The CDR3 DNA sequence: TGTGCCACCAGCCCTCGACAGAGCTACTACAATGAGCAGTTCCTC.

The CDR3 sequence: CAVRTSGRYLYEQYF. The CDR3 DNA sequence: TGTGCCGTCAGGACTAGCGGGAGGTATCTCTACGAGCAGTACTTC. This chain connects TRBV6-2 or TRBV6-3 to TRBJ2-7, with 14 bases identical to TRBD2. Per germline, CDR1 MNHEY and CDR2 SVGEGT. V trimming: 11 bases; J trimming: 3 bases; junction bases outside the gene matches: 9. The CDR3 is 15 amino acids.

This clonotype was picked up many times. The chain links TRBV4-1 to TRBJ2-3; 9 positions match TRBD2. V lost 3 bases, J lost 5 bases, and 9 bases stayed unmatched. This CDR3 has 16 amino acids. Germline CDR1 is MGHRA and CDR2 is YSYEKL. The CDR3 region is CASSHDPGLARDTQYF. CDR3 bases: TGCGCCAGCAGCCATGACCCGGGACTAGCTAGAGATACGCAGTATTTT.

A remark on this clonotype: Since a much larger clone is just one base distant, this may be a read error. The rearrangement links TRBV2 to TRBJ1-5; D is undetermined. Germline V gene sequence: CDR1 SNHLY, CDR2 FYNNEI. The CDR3 runs 13 residues. The CDR3 DNA is TGTGCCAGCAGTGAGACACGTTATCAGCACCAGCATTTT. Residues: CASSETRYQHQHF. Full variable domain (remainder filled in from reference TRBV2 and TRBJ1-5): EPEVTQTPSHQVTQMGQEVILRCVPISNHLYFYWYRQILGQKVEFLVSFYNNEISEKSEIFDDQFSVERPDGSNFTLKIRSTKLEDSAMYFCASSETRYQHQHFGDGTRLSIL.